This T cell receptor beta chain was sequenced for a study of shared clonotypes between healthy human individuals. Trimming took off 2 bases at V and 8 bases at J, with 12 bases between the two ends. The CDR3 spans 13 residues. Germline CDR1 and CDR2: SEHNR and FQNEAQ (reference sequence). Positively selected for CCR7, the CD45RO-negative cells used as naive CD8 cells excluded terminally differentiated effector memory CD45RA+ cells. Study conclusions and caveats: Represented diversity (both genetic and exposure-history) was limited by the small number of donors.

To note about this clone: As yet, its antigen is unknown.

Sorted-subset replicate PCRs used 200 ng of genomic DNA. This amount corresponded to 33,000 or so T cell genomes. TCRdb's table, derived via immunoSEQ multiplex PCR, lists solely in-frame clones and lacks some. The table includes about 2 million clones, roughly 94% detected once. The rearrangement links TRBV7-9 to TRBJ1-1; no firm D call. This clonotype was sampled from a young man in good health. The sample consisted of naive CD8+ T cells sorted from blood. CDR3: CASSLSLTKEAFF. CDR3 coding DNA: TGTGCCAGCAGCTTAAGTCTGACAAAAGAAGCTTTCTTT.